This T cell receptor (beta chain) is drawn from a study of OX40 agonist ivuxolimab in advanced cancers. CDR1 and CDR2 from the germline V gene are LNHDA and SQIVND (reference sequence). The V and J ends lost 1 base and 7 bases respectively, with 8 bases between them. CDR3 length: 13 residues. Measured with immunoSEQ multiplex PCR; TCRdb has only the in-frame clones, and not every one. The sample lists 100,000 or so clones, about 90% occurring once. Study results and caveats: CD4+ T cells averaged fewer expanded clones than CD8+ T cells. Clonal expansion among partial responders at 0.1-3.0 mg/kg ranked near the lowest.

About this clone: The antigen is not known.

The material was CD4+ or CD8+ T cells sorted from blood, obtained in a trial of the OX40 agonist ivuxolimab. V gene TRBV19 combines with J gene TRBJ1-5; D is ambiguous. The source of this sequence is an adult with an advanced solid tumor such as melanoma, head and neck, liver or kidney cancer. This CDR3 reads CASSIGNRQPQHF. CDR3 DNA sequence: TGTGCCAGTAGTATAGGAAATAGGCAGCCCCAGCATTTT.